Below, 6 T cell receptor beta chains from the same sample are listed, as sequenced in a study of shared clonotypes between healthy human individuals. The repertoire was sequenced with immunoSEQ multiplex PCR; TCRdb's copy has only in-frame clones and lacks some. The sample has roughly 650,000 clones; 97% are singletons. Sequenced material: naive CD4+ T cells sorted from blood. The subset here: CD45RA+ positively selected. These receptors were obtained from a woman in her twenties or thirties in good health.

The chain recombines TRBV5-4 with TRBJ2-3; 10 bases align to TRBD1. CDR1 and CDR2 (germline): SGHNT, YYREEE (reference sequence). The CDR3 is 15 residues long. The ends lost 4 bases at V and 4 bases at J; junction bases unmatched: 6. In DNA form, the CDR3 reads TGTGCCAGCAGCCGACAGGGGGCGCGGCCAGATACGCAGTATTTT. Translation gives CASSRQGARPDTQYF.

The gene calls are TRBV10-2 and TRBJ1-1, with D perhaps matching TRBD1 (6 bases). CDR1 and CDR2 (germline): WSHSY, SAAADI. This CDR3 has 15 residues. Trimming left V 3 bases short and J 1 base short, with 12 bases between. The CDR3 here is CASSDPGQTNTEAFF. The DNA of the CDR3 is TGCGCCAGCAGTGACCCAGGACAGACGAACACTGAAGCTTTCTTT.

This chain connects TRBV2 to TRBJ1-1; weak D call: TRBD1 (6 bases). CDR3 length: 14 residues. V shed 2 bases and J shed 7 bases, with 14 bases lying between them. Looked up from germline, CDR1 is SNHLY and CDR2 is FYNNEI. Here the CDR3 reads CASSEWYQGSEAFF. DNA of the CDR3: TGTGCCAGCAGTGAATGGTACCAGGGGAGTGAAGCTTTCTTT.

This clone was observed a single time. The chain joins TRBV2 to TRBJ1-6; TRBD1 matches at 7 bases. Germline CDR1 SNHLY, CDR2 FYNNEI. The V and J ends lost 6 bases and 9 bases, in that order; junction bases with no gene match: 11. The CDR3 is 15 amino acids. CDR3 coding DNA: TGTGCCAGCAGAAGGGAACAGGGGAGGGGTTCACCCCTCCACTTT. It codes for CASRREQGRGSPLHF. The variable domain in full, completed from reference TRBV2 and TRBJ1-6, reads EPEVTQTPSHQVTQMGQEVILRCVPISNHLYFYWYRQILGQKVEFLVSFYNNEISEKSEIFDDQFSVERPDGSNFTLKIRSTKLEDSAMYFCASRREQGRGSPLHFGNGTRLTVT.

This chain joins TRBV27 and TRBJ1-5, with D possibly being TRBD1 (5 bases). Per the germline V gene, CDR1 is MNHEY and CDR2 is SMNVEV (reference sequence). The CDR3 runs to 13 residues. Trimming removed 4 bases from V and 6 bases from J, with 10 bases in between. The CDR3 DNA reads TGTGCCAGCAGTTCCGGGGCATTTCAGCCCCAGCATTTT. Translation: CASSSGAFQPQHF.

The chain has TRBV29-1 and TRBJ2-7; 11 positions match TRBD2. From germline, CDR1 is SQVTM and CDR2 ANQGSEA. This CDR3 spans 15 amino acids. Germline trimming cut 4 bases from V and 3 bases from J; bases unmatched to any gene: 8. DNA of the CDR3: TGCAGCGTTGCGAGTAGCGGGAGGGAGGGCTACGAGCAGTACTTC. It specifies CSVASSGREGYEQYF.